This T cell receptor beta chain originates from a study of T cell changes during pregnancy in multiple sclerosis. The CDR3 totals 18 residues. V lost 0 bases, J lost 8 bases, and 27 bases lay in between. Per germline, CDR1 SGHRS and CDR2 YFSETQ. The repertoire was sequenced with immunoSEQ multiplex PCR; TCRdb's copy has only in-frame clones and lacks some. The data contain 20,000 to 30,000 clones, roughly 91% of them singletons. Sequenced here: CD4+ T cells from peripheral blood mononuclear cells, sampled in the first trimester of pregnancy. The receptor comes from a female donor in good health, enrolled as a control in a pregnancy study. The chain recombines TRBV5-1 with TRBJ2-7; the D gene is possibly TRBD2 (7 bases). CDR3 nucleotides: TGCGCCAGCAGCTTGGTGGGGGCCGCTAGCGGTAGCTCGGGCAAGCAGTACTTC. It codes for CASSLVGAASGSSGKQYF.